Shown below are 8 T cell receptor beta chains from a single sample sequenced in a study of blood T cell repertoires in COVID-19. TCRdb keeps only in-frame clones here, not all; method: immunoSEQ multiplex PCR. The table has fewer than 250,000 clones, roughly 81% seen once. The sequencing sample was made of peripheral blood. The receptors here all came from a woman between 50 and 59 years old with active or convalescent COVID-19.

The V gene is TRBV5-4, the J gene TRBJ2-5, with D perhaps matching TRBD1 (5 bases). CDR1 is SGHNT and CDR2 is YYREEE in the germline V gene (reference sequence). This CDR3 spans 12 amino acids. The ends were cut back, 6 bases at V and 10 bases at J, with 16 bases in the middle. This chain's CDR3 is CASNMEGAYQYF. The DNA for the CDR3 is TGTGCCAGCAACATGGAAGGGGCCTACCAGTACTTC.

Points on this clone: Other DNA sequences in the same sample also yield this CDR3. This chain connects TRBV9 to TRBJ2-5, with unresolved D. Per the germline V gene, CDR1 is SGDLS and CDR2 is YYNGEE. With 2 bases removed from V and 5 bases from J, the gap between germline ends came to 16 bases. CDR3 length: 15 residues. CDR3 amino acids: CASSVSSVLRETQYF. DNA of the CDR3: TGTGCCAGCAGCGTCTCCTCGGTCCTGCGGGAGACCCAGTACTTC.

This clone has only one observation. CDR3 sequence: CASSLDRVRVYEQYF. The CDR3 DNA reads as TGTGCCAGCAGCTTAGACAGGGTTCGGGTCTACGAGCAGTACTTC. The chain carries TRBV11-2 and TRBJ2-7; perhaps TRBD1 as D (5 bases). The CDR3 sequence is 15 residues long. V was clipped by 0 bases and J by 3 bases, with 12 bases between them. Germline assignment: CDR1 SGHAT and CDR2 FQNNGV.

The chain carries TRBV12-3 or TRBV12-4 and TRBJ2-1, with D perhaps TRBD1 (5 bases). The CDR3 runs 13 residues. The germline V and J ends were trimmed by 6 bases and 3 bases, with 9 bases remaining between them. CDR3 loop: CASSSQGYNEQFF. The CDR3 DNA follows: TGTGCCAGCAGCTCTCAGGGCTACAATGAGCAGTTCTTC.

The chain recombines TRBV28 with TRBJ1-4; 8 bases fit TRBD1. Germline V gene lookup returns CDR1 MDHEN and CDR2 SYDVKM. CDR3 length: 17 residues. V lost 3 bases to trimming and J lost 8 bases; unmatched junction nucleotides: 14. The CDR3 coding sequence is TGTGCCAGCAGTTTTCCTGCCCTAGGACAGGGCCCCGAAAAACTGTTTTTT. It translates to CASSFPALGQGPEKLFF.

With respect to this clone: One end of the junction does not line up with germline, which may come from a read error. The chain is built from TRBV30 and TRBJ2-1; 10 bases line up with TRBD1. Per germline, CDR1 GTSNPN and CDR2 SVGIG (reference sequence). The CDR3 is 16 residues long. The CDR3: CAWSVPWTGGISPNLF. The CDR3 DNA follows: TGTGCCTGGAGTGTCCCGTGGACAGGGGGGATTTCTCCGAACCTCTTC.

The V call is TRBV28, the J call TRBJ1-4, with unresolved D. Germline loops: CDR1 MDHEN, CDR2 SYDVKM. Trimming cost V 5 bases and J 0 bases, with 7 bases left between them. This CDR3 contains 14 residues. The CDR3 nucleotides are TGTGCCAGCAGTGCGGATGCAACTAATGAAAAACTGTTTTTT. Encoded protein: CASSADATNEKLFF. Full variable domain (outside the CDR3, taken from reference TRBV28 and TRBJ1-4): DVKVTQSSRYLVKRTGEKVFLECVQDMDHENMFWYRQDPGLGLRLIYFSYDVKMKEKGDIPEGYSVSREKKERFSLILESASTNQTSMYLCASSADATNEKLFFGSGTQLSVL.

This clone has a single count. The chain joins TRBV27 to TRBJ2-2; 8 bases line up with TRBD2. The CDR3 extends over 15 amino acids. Germline values: CDR1 MNHEY, CDR2 SMNVEV (reference sequence). V gave up 6 bases and J gave up 6 bases; unmatched junction bases: 9. The CDR3 loop reads CASRPGLGSAGELFF. The CDR3 bases are TGTGCCAGCAGACCGGGACTAGGGTCAGCCGGGGAGCTGTTTTTT.